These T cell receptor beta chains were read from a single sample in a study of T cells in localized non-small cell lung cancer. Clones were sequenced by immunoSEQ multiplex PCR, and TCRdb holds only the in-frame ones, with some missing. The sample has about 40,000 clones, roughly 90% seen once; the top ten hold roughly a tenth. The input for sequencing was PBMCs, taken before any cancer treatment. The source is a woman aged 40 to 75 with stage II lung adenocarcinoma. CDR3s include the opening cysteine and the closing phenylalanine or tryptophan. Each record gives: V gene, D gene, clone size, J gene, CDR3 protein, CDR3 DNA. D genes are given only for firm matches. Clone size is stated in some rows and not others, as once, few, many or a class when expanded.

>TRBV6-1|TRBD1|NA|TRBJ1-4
CASSDGQGRNEKLFF
TGTGCCAGCAGTGATGGACAGGGCCGTAATGAAAAACTGTTTTTT
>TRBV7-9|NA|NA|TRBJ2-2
CASSLAGQDTGELFF
TGTGCCAGCAGTTTGGCCGGGCAGGACACCGGGGAGCTGTTTTTT
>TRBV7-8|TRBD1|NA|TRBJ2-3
CAGGQGGRTDTQYF
TGTGCCGGAGGACAGGGGGGGAGGACAGATACGCAGTATTTT
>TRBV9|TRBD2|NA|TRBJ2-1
CASSVGLAGVYEQFF
TGTGCCAGCAGCGTAGGGCTAGCGGGGGTCTATGAGCAGTTCTTC
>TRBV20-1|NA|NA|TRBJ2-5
CSASGEETQYF
TGCAGTGCTAGCGGGGAAGAGACCCAGTACTTC
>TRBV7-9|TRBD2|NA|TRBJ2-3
CASSLLSGVTDTQYF
TGTGCCAGCAGCTTATTGAGCGGGGTCACAGATACGCAGTATTTT
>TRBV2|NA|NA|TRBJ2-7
CASATTGYEQYF
TGTGCCAGCGCCACTACAGGCTACGAGCAGTACTTC
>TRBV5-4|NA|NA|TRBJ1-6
CASSFSRSDSPLHF
TGTGCCAGCAGCTTTTCGAGAAGTGATTCACCCCTCCACTTT
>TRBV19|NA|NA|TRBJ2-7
CASSDGYEQYF
TGTGCCAGTAGCGACGGATACGAGCAGTACTTC
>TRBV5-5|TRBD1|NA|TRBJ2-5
CASSPNPGQQETQYF
TGTGCCAGCAGCCCCAACCCGGGACAGCAAGAGACCCAGTACTTC
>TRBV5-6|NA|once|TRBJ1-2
CASSFPFSYGYTF
TGTGCCAGCAGCTTCCCCTTCTCCTATGGCTACACCTTC
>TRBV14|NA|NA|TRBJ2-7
CASSQLSYEQYF
TGTGCCAGCAGCCAACTCTCCTACGAGCAGTACTTC
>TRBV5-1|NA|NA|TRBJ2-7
CASSFGVPYEQYF
TGCGCCAGCAGCTTTGGGGTACCCTACGAGCAGTACTTC
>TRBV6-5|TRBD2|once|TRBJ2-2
CASSRTSNTGELFF
TGTGCCAGCAGTCGGACTAGTAACACCGGGGAGCTGTTTTTT
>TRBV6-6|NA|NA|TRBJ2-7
CASSYADRINSYEQYF
TGTGCCAGCAGTTACGCCGACAGGATCAACTCCTACGAGCAGTACTTC
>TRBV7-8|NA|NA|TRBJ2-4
CASSLHRVGAKNIQYF
TGTGCCAGCAGCTTACACAGGGTGGGAGCCAAAAACATTCAGTACTTC
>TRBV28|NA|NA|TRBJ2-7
CASSKGLSTYEQYF
TGTGCCAGCAGTAAGGGGTTGTCAACCTACGAGCAGTACTTC
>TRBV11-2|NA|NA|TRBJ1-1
CASSLPPYRDLYSTEAFF
TGTGCCAGCAGCTTACCCCCCTACAGGGACCTGTATAGCACTGAAGCTTTCTTT
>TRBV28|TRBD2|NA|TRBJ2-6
CASSLSPLAVTSGANVLTF
TGTGCCAGCAGTTTATCCCCACTAGCGGTGACCTCTGGGGCCAACGTCCTGACTTTC
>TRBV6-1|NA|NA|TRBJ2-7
CASSGTREQYF
TGTGCCAGCAGTGGCACGAGAGAGCAGTACTTC
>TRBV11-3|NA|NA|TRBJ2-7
CASSLESSYEQYF
TGTGCCAGCAGCTTAGAAAGCAGCTACGAGCAGTACTTC
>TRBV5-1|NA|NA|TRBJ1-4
CASSLVSGAGMEKLFF
TGCGCCAGCAGCTTGGTTTCGGGGGCCGGTATGGAAAAACTGTTTTTT
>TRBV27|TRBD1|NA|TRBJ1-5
CASSTGVENQPQHF
TGTGCCAGCTCGACAGGGGTCGAGAATCAGCCCCAGCATTTT
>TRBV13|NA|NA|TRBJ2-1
CASSLEWQGEQFF
TGTGCCAGCAGCTTAGAATGGCAGGGAGAGCAGTTCTTC
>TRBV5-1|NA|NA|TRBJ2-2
CASSLEGRTNTGELFF
TGCGCCAGCAGCTTGGAAGGCAGAACGAACACCGGGGAGCTGTTTTTT
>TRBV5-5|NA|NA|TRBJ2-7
CASSLTGTTYEQYF
TGTGCCAGCAGCTTGACGGGGACCACCTACGAGCAGTACTTC
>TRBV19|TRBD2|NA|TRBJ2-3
CASTRQGGTDTQYF
TGTGCCAGTACCCGGCAGGGAGGGACAGATACGCAGTATTTT
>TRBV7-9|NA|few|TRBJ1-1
CASSLVTGHLRANTEAFF
TGTGCCAGCAGCTTAGTTACGGGACACCTAAGGGCGAACACTGAAGCTTTCTTT
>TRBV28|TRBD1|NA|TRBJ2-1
CASSPGTGGINEQFF
TGTGCCAGCAGTCCTGGGACAGGGGGGATCAATGAGCAGTTCTTC
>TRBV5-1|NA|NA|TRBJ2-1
CASSRSSGTGWNGQFF
TGCGCCAGCTCCCGATCTAGCGGGACAGGCTGGAATGGGCAGTTCTTC
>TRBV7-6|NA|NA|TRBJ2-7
CASSLAQGYEQYF
TGTGCCAGCAGCTTAGCCCAGGGCTACGAGCAGTACTTC
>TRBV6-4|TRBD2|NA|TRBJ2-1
CASRERGGNYNEQFF
TGTGCCAGTCGGGAGCGGGGGGGTAACTACAATGAGCAGTTCTTC
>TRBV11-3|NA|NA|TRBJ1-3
CASSAAGTSGNTIYF
TGTGCCAGCAGCGCCGCTGGGACGTCTGGAAACACCATATATTTT
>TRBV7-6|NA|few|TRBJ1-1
CASSLQGGNTEAFF
TGTGCCAGCAGTTTACAGGGAGGGAACACTGAAGCTTTCTTT
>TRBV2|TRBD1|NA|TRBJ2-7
CASSEGQGSDEQYF
TGTGCCAGCAGCGAGGGACAGGGTTCCGACGAGCAGTACTTC
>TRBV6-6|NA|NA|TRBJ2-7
CASSQDSGSYEQYF
TGTGCCAGCAGCCAGGACTCTGGGAGTTACGAGCAGTACTTC
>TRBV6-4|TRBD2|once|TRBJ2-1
CASSAVAGDGNEQFF
TGTGCCAGCAGTGCCGTAGCGGGAGATGGTAATGAGCAGTTCTTC
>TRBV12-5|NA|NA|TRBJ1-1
CASGLGLNTEAFF
TGTGCTAGTGGTTTGGGACTTAACACTGAAGCTTTCTTT
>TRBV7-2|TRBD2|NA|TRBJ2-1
CASSLTSGGVNEQFF
TGTGCCAGCAGCTTAACTAGCGGGGGAGTGAATGAGCAGTTCTTC
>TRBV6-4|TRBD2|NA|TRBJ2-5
CASGGGRYQETQYF
TGTGCCAGCGGGGGCGGGAGGTACCAAGAGACCCAGTACTTC
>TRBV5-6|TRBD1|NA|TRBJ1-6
CASSPRTGREDSPLHF
TGTGCCAGCAGCCCCCGGACAGGGCGGGAAGATTCACCCCTCCACTTT